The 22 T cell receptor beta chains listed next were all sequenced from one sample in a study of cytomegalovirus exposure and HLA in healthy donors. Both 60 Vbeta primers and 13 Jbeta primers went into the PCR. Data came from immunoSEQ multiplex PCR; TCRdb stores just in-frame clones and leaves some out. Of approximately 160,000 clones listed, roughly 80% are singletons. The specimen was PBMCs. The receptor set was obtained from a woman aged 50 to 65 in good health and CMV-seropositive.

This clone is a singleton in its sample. The CDR3 DNA reads as TGTGCCAGCAGCTTTGAACCGGGACAGGGGGGGACCGGGGAGCTGTTTTTT. It translates to CASSFEPGQGGTGELFF. The V call is TRBV5-4, the J call TRBJ2-2; 11 bases align to TRBD1. The germline V gene encodes CDR1 SGHNT and CDR2 YYREEE (reference sequence). The CDR3 has 17 residues. Trimming at V came to 2 bases and at J to 5 bases, leaving 8 bases not matched to a gene.

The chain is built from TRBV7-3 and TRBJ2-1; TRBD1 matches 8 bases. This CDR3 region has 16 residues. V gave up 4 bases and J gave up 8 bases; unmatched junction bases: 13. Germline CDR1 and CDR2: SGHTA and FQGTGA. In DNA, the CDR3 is TGTGCCAGCAGCTCCCAGGGGGCTGAAATTATCGATGAGCAGTTCTTC. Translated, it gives CASSSQGAEIIDEQFF.

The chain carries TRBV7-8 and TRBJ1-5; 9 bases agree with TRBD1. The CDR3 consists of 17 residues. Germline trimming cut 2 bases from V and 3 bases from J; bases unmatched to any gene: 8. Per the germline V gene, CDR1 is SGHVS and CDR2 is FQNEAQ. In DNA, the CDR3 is TGTGCCAGCAGCTTAAGAGGCAGGGACAGGGACAATCAGCCCCAGCATTTT. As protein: CASSLRGRDRDNQPQHF.

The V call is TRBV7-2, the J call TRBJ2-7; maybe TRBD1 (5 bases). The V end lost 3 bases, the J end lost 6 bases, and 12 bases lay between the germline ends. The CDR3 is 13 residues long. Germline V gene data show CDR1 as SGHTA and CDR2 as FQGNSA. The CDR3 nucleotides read TGTGCCAGCAGCTTGGGGCCTTCTGGCGAGCAGTACTTC. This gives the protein CASSLGPSGEQYF.

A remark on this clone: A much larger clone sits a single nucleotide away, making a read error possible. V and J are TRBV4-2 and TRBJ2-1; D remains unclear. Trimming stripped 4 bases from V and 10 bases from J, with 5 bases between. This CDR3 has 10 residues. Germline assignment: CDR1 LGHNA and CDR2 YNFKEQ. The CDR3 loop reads CASSPREQFF. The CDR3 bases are TGTGCCAGCAGCCCCCGGGAGCAGTTCTTC.

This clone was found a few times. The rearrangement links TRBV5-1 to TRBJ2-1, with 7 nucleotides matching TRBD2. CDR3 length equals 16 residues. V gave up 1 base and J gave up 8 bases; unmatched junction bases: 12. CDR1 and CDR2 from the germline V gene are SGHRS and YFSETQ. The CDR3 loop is CASSLRGIWEGYEQFF. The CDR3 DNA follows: TGCGCCAGCAGCTTGAGGGGTATCTGGGAGGGTTATGAGCAGTTCTTC. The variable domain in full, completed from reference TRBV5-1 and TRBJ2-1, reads KAGVTQTPRYLIKTRGQQVTLSCSPISGHRSVSWYQQTPGQGLQFLFEYFSETQRNKGNFPGRFSGRQFSNSRSEMNVSTLELGDSALYLCASSLRGIWEGYEQFFGPGTRLTVL.

The chain's CDR3 is CASSPILGPNTEAFF. The CDR3 bases are TGTGCCAGCAGCCCCATCCTAGGTCCCAACACTGAAGCTTTCTTT. The chain is built from TRBV5-4 and TRBJ1-1; D gene unclear. Germline CDR1 SGHNT, CDR2 YYREEE (reference sequence). This CDR3 is 15 amino acids long. V was trimmed by 4 bases and J by 2 bases, leaving 15 bases between them.

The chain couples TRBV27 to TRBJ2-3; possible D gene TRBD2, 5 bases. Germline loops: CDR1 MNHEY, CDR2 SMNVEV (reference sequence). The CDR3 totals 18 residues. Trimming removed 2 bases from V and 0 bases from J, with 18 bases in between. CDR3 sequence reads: CASSLRGKGLGSTDTQYF. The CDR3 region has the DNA TGTGCCAGCAGTTTACGAGGGAAAGGGCTCGGTAGCACAGATACGCAGTATTTT.

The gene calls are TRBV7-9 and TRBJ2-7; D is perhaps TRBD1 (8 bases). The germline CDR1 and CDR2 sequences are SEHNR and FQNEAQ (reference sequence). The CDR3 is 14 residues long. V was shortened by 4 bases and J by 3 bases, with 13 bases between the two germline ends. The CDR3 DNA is TGTGCCAGCAGCTGGGGGGGACAGGTCTACGAGCAGTACTTC. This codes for CASSWGGQVYEQYF.

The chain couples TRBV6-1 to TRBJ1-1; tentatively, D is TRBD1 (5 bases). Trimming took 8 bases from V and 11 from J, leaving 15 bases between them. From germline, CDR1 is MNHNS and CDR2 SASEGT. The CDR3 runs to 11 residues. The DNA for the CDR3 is TGTGCCAGCTCGGGGAGGGGCGACGCTTTCTTT. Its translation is CASSGRGDAFF.

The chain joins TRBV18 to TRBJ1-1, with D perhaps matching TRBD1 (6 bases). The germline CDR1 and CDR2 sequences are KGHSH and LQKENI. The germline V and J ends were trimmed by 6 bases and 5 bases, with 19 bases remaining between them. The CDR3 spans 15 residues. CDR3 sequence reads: CASSPTQGRLTEAFF. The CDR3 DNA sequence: TGTGCCAGCTCGCCCACCCAGGGGAGATTAACTGAAGCTTTCTTT.

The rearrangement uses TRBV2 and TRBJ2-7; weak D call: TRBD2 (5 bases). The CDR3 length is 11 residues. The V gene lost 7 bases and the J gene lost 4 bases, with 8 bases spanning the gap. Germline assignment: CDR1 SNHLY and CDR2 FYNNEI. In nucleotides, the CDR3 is TGTGCCAGCACCAGCGGTTACGAGCAGTACTTC. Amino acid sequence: CASTSGYEQYF.

CDR3 residues: CASSLVFSNTGELFF. The CDR3 DNA sequence: TGTGCCAGCAGCTTAGTATTTAGTAACACCGGGGAGCTGTTTTTT. The V gene is TRBV7-2, the J gene TRBJ2-2; the D is unclear. This CDR3 is built from 15 residues. Per germline, CDR1 SGHTA and CDR2 FQGNSA. The V gene lost 1 base and the J gene lost 2 bases, with 8 bases spanning the gap.

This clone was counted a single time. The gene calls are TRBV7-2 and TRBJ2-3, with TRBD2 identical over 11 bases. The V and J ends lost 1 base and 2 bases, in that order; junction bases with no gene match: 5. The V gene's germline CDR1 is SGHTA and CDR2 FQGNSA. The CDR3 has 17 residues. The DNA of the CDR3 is TGTGCCAGCAGCTTAGTTAGTAGCGGGGGGGCCACAGATACGCAGTATTTT. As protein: CASSLVSSGGATDTQYF.

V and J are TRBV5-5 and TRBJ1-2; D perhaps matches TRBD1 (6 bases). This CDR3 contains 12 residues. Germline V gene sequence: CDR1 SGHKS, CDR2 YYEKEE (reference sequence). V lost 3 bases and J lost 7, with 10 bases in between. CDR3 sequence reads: CASSSVGGGYTF. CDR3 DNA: TGTGCCAGCAGCTCCGTAGGGGGTGGCTACACCTTC. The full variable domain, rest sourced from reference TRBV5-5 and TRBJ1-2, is DAGVTQSPTHLIKTRGQQVTLRCSPISGHKSVSWYQQVLGQGPQFIFQYYEKEERGRGNFPDRFSARQFPNYSSELNVNALLLGDSALYLCASSSVGGGYTFGSGTRLTVV.

CDR3: CASSQGTDGVYEQYF. CDR3 coding DNA: TGCGCCAGCAGCCAAGGGACTGATGGCGTCTACGAGCAGTACTTC. The chain carries TRBV4-1 and TRBJ2-7, with D perhaps TRBD2 (5 bases). V gave up 1 base and J gave up 3 bases, with 13 bases separating them. The length of the CDR3 is 15 residues. Germline V lookup: CDR1 MGHRA, CDR2 YSYEKL.

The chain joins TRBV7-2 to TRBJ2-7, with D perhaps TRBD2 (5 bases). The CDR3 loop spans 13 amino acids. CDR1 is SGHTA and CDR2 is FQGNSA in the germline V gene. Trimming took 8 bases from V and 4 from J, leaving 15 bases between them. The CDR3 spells CASGVDSLYEQYF. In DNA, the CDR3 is TGTGCCAGCGGAGTGGACTCCCTGTACGAGCAGTACTTC. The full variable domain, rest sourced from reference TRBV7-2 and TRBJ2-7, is GAGVSQSPSNKVTEKGKDVELRCDPISGHTALYWYRQSLGQGLEFLIYFQGNSAPDKSGLPSDRFSAERTGGSVSTLTIQRTQQEDSAVYLCASGVDSLYEQYFGPGTRLTVT.

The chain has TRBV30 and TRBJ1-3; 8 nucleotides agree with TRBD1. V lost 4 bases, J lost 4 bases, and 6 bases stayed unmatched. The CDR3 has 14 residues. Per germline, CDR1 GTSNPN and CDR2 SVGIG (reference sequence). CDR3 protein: CAWTGGAWGNTIYF. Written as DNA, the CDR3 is TGTGCCTGGACAGGGGGCGCATGGGGAAACACCATATATTTT.

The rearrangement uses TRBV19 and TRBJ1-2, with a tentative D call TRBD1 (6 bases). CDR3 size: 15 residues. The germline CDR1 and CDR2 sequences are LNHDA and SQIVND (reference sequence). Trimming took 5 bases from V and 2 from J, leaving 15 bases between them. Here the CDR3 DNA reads TGTGCCAGTAGTCACCAGGGGATCCCCAACTATGGCTACACCTTC. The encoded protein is CASSHQGIPNYGYTF.

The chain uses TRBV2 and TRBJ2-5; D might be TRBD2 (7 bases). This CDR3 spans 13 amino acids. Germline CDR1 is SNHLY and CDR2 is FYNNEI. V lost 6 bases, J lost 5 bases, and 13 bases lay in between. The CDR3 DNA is TGTGCCAGCAGAGGGGGGGCGCGGGAGACCCAGTACTTC. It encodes CASRGGARETQYF.

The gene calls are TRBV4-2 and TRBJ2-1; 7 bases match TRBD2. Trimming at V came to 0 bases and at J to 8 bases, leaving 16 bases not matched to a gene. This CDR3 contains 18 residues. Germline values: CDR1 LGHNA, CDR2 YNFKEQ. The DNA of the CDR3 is TGTGCCAGCAGCCAAGAAGGGAGTCCGCGGGAGAGGTTTCATGAGCAGTTCTTC. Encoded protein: CASSQEGSPRERFHEQFF.

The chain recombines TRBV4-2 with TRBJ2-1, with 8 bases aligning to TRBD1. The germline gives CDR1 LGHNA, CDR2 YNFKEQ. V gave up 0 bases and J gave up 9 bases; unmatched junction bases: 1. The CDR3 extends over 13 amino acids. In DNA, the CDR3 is TGTGCCAGCAGCCAAGATACAGGGGGTGAGCAGTTCTTC. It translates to CASSQDTGGEQFF.